These 9 T cell receptor beta chains share one sample of origin, sequenced in a study of CD8+ T cells in alopecia areata. It was cDNA, reverse transcribed from extracted RNA, that served as the sequencing template. Produced via immunoSEQ multiplex PCR; TCRdb's table is partial and in-frame only. The sample yields some 200,000 clones, approximately 60% seen once. The sequenced material came from CD8+ T cells sorted from blood. The receptors were sampled from a human donor in good health.

The chain carries TRBV10-2 and TRBJ2-2, with 10 bases matching TRBD1. Germline V lookup: CDR1 WSHSY, CDR2 SAAADI. The V and J ends lost 2 bases and 3 bases, in that order; junction bases with no gene match: 3. This CDR3 contains 16 residues. The CDR3 region has the DNA TGCGCCAGCAGTGAGAGGACAGGGGGACACACCGGGGAGCTGTTTTTT. This translates into CASSERTGGHTGELFF.

The genes are TRBV25-1 and TRBJ1-1, with D maybe TRBD1 (5 bases). V lost 5 bases and J lost 4, with 20 bases in between. Germline V lookup: CDR1 MGHDK, CDR2 SYGVNS. The CDR3 has 16 residues. CDR3 nucleotides: TGTGCCAGCAGTTGGAGTGCGTCCTCCGGGGGCACTGAAGCTTTCTTT. This gives the protein CASSWSASSGGTEAFF.

V usage is TRBV29-1 and J usage is TRBJ1-2; D uncertain. Between the trimmed V and J ends, which lost 2 bases and 8 bases, there was a span of 18 bases. CDR1 and CDR2 (germline): SQVTM, ANQGSEA. The CDR3 consists of 14 residues. CDR3: CSVEKGEWLGGYTF. CDR3 in DNA: TGCAGCGTTGAAAAGGGAGAGTGGCTTGGAGGCTACACCTTC.

This chain links TRBV12-5 with TRBJ2-7, with TRBD2 identical over 7 bases. Germline CDR1 is LGHNT and CDR2 is FRNRAP. Unmatched junction bases numbered 12, after V lost 7 bases and J lost 6 bases. This CDR3 has 14 residues. The chain's CDR3 is CASARGGPSREQYF. CDR3 coding DNA: TGTGCTAGTGCCCGCGGGGGACCCTCCCGCGAGCAGTACTTC.

This clone was recorded a few times. This chain joins TRBV11-2 and TRBJ1-2, with D possibly matching TRBD1 (5 bases). CDR1 SGHAT and CDR2 FQNNGV come from the germline V gene. Trimming stripped 1 base from V and 8 bases from J, with 14 bases between. The CDR3 consists of 14 residues. Here the CDR3 DNA reads TGTGCCAGCAGCTTAGGTGGTTCAGGGCGAGGCTACACCTTC. It codes for CASSLGGSGRGYTF.

The V and J genes are TRBV5-6 and TRBJ2-7; D possibly uses TRBD1 or TRBD2 (5 bases each). Germline loops: CDR1 SGHDT, CDR2 YYEEEE. This CDR3 has 13 amino acids. Trimming took off 0 bases at V and 7 bases at J, with 11 bases between the two ends. The CDR3 loop is CASSLGGTGEQYF. The CDR3 bases are TGTGCCAGCAGCTTGGGGGGCACGGGGGAGCAGTACTTC.

This clone appeared a few times. J is TRBJ1-3 and V is TRBV6-1; no clear D. Trimming took off 3 bases at V and 0 bases at J, with 12 bases between the two ends. The length of the CDR3 is 16 residues. Germline values: CDR1 MNHNS, CDR2 SASEGT. CDR3 protein: CASSEDWELSGNTIYF. The CDR3 DNA sequence: TGTGCCAGCAGTGAGGACTGGGAGCTCTCTGGAAACACCATATATTTT.

The rearrangement links TRBV25-1 to TRBJ1-1; the D gene is possibly TRBD1 (5 bases). The V gene lost 3 bases and the J gene lost 10 bases, with 15 bases spanning the gap. Per the germline V gene, CDR1 is MGHDK and CDR2 is SYGVNS. This CDR3 comprises 13 residues. The CDR3 spells CASSDRDNPGAFF. The CDR3, as DNA: TGTGCCAGCAGTGACAGGGATAACCCGGGAGCTTTCTTT. Filled out from reference TRBV25-1 and TRBJ1-1, the complete variable domain reads EADIYQTPRYLVIGTGKKITLECSQTMGHDKMYWYQQDPGMELHLIHYSYGVNSTEKGDLSSESTVSRIRTEHFPLTLESARPSHTSQYLCASSDRDNPGAFFGQGTRLTVV.

This chain uses TRBV7-2 with TRBJ2-3; weak D call: TRBD2 (5 bases). Per the germline V gene, CDR1 is SGHTA and CDR2 is FQGNSA. V was trimmed by 2 bases and J by 2 bases, leaving 23 bases between them. The CDR3 totals 19 residues. CDR3 coding DNA: TGTGCCAGCAGCTTATCCCCCCCGCGTCTTGTCGGGGTCACAGATACGCAGTATTTT. Encoded protein: CASSLSPPRLVGVTDTQYF.